The rows below give T cell receptor beta chains drawn from one sample of a study of shared clonotypes between healthy human individuals. Assay used: immunoSEQ multiplex PCR; TCRdb lists only in-frame clones, some missing. Of approximately 600,000 clones listed, 95% were seen once; the top ten hold about 0.11%. The sample comprised naive CD8+ T cells sorted from blood. The receptor set was obtained from a woman in her 30s in good health. Each CDR3 is given with its conserved first and last residue. D genes are given only for firm matches. A row's size may be missing; if present it is once, few, many or a size class.

size: NA
V: TRBV27
J: TRBJ1-3
D: NA
DNA: TGTGCCAGCAGTCAGGGACGTCCTGGAAACACCATATATTTT
CDR3: CASSQGRPGNTIYF

size: few
V: TRBV27
J: TRBJ1-5
D: NA
DNA: TGTGCCAGCAGTTTAGTGGGCAATCAGCCCCAGCATTTT
CDR3: CASSLVGNQPQHF

size: NA
V: TRBV1
J: TRBJ1-5
D: NA
DNA: TGCACCAGCAGCCAATCAGCGGGGGTACGGCAGCCCCAGCATTTT
CDR3: CTSSQSAGVRQPQHF

size: NA
V: TRBV5-4
J: TRBJ2-7
D: NA
DNA: TGTGCCAGCAGCTTGTTTGGCGAGCAGTACTTC
CDR3: CASSLFGEQYF

size: NA
V: TRBV28
J: TRBJ2-7
D: NA
DNA: TGTGCCAGCAGTTTTAGGACATTTGAGCAGTACTTC
CDR3: CASSFRTFEQYF

size: NA
V: TRBV6-5
J: TRBJ2-7
D: TRBD1
DNA: TGTGCCAGCACTCTCGACAGGGGACCCTACGAGCAGTACTTC
CDR3: CASTLDRGPYEQYF

size: once
V: TRBV7-6
J: TRBJ2-2
D: NA
DNA: TGTGCCAGCAGCTTAACAGGGACCGGGGAGCTGTTTTTT
CDR3: CASSLTGTGELFF

size: NA
V: TRBV5-4
J: TRBJ2-7
D: TRBD2
DNA: TGTGCCAGCAGATGGGGACTAGCGGGAGGACCCTCCTACGAGCAGTACTTC
CDR3: CASRWGLAGGPSYEQYF

size: NA
V: TRBV14
J: TRBJ2-2
D: NA
DNA: TGTGCCAGCAGCCCCCTCGGGGATAACTCGAACACCGGGGAGCTGTTTTTT
CDR3: CASSPLGDNSNTGELFF

size: NA
V: TRBV14
J: TRBJ1-1
D: NA
DNA: TGTGCCAGCAGCCATAAACGTACGAACACTGAAGCTTTCTTT
CDR3: CASSHKRTNTEAFF

size: NA
V: TRBV4-1
J: TRBJ2-3
D: NA
DNA: TGCGCCAGCAGCCCCCGTAGCGGAGCAGATACGCAGTATTTT
CDR3: CASSPRSGADTQYF

size: once
V: TRBV7-9
J: TRBJ2-5
D: TRBD1
DNA: TGTGCCAGCAGCTTAGCACAGGGACAGAAAGAGACCCAGTACTTC
CDR3: CASSLAQGQKETQYF

size: NA
V: TRBV27
J: TRBJ2-7
D: TRBD1
DNA: TGTGCCAGCAGTTTACTCTTAGGGGGCTCCGGGTACGAGCAGTACTTC
CDR3: CASSLLLGGSGYEQYF

size: NA
V: TRBV15
J: TRBJ1-1
D: NA
DNA: TGTGCCACCAGCGGCAGGGATTACACTGAAGCTTTCTTT
CDR3: CATSGRDYTEAFF

size: NA
V: TRBV19
J: TRBJ1-1
D: NA
DNA: TGTGCCAGTAGTTTATCAGGGCTGTTCACTGAAGCTTTCTTT
CDR3: CASSLSGLFTEAFF

size: NA
V: TRBV28
J: TRBJ2-5
D: TRBD2
DNA: TGTGCCAGCAGTCTCAATAGCGGGACGGAGACCCAGTACTTC
CDR3: CASSLNSGTETQYF

size: NA
V: TRBV27
J: TRBJ2-7
D: NA
DNA: TGTGCCAGCAGTTTCGGGACAACCCCCGACAGCGAGCAGTACTTC
CDR3: CASSFGTTPDSEQYF

size: NA
V: TRBV7-9
J: TRBJ1-1
D: NA
DNA: TGTGCCAGCAGCTTGACAAATGGGGCGAGTGCTTTCTTT
CDR3: CASSLTNGASAFF

size: NA
V: TRBV28
J: TRBJ2-1
D: NA
DNA: TGTGCCAGCAGTTTCCTGGGAAGCTCCTACAATGAGCAGTTCTTC
CDR3: CASSFLGSSYNEQFF

size: NA
V: TRBV28
J: TRBJ2-7
D: TRBD2
DNA: TGTGCCAGCAGTCCCCGCCCGGGACTAGCGGGAGGATGGGAGCAGTACTTC
CDR3: CASSPRPGLAGGWEQYF

size: NA
V: TRBV7-9
J: TRBJ1-1
D: NA
DNA: TGTGCCAGCAGGTTAGGTGGGACTTTGAACACTGAAGCTTTCTTT
CDR3: CASRLGGTLNTEAFF

size: NA
V: TRBV6-5
J: TRBJ2-7
D: NA
DNA: TGTGCCAGCAGTTACGTTCAGGCAAGCTCCTACGAGCAGTACTTC
CDR3: CASSYVQASSYEQYF

size: NA
V: TRBV5-6
J: TRBJ2-3
D: NA
DNA: TGTGCCAGCAGCGTATCTAGCACAGATACGCAGTATTTT
CDR3: CASSVSSTDTQYF

size: NA
V: TRBV7-9
J: TRBJ2-3
D: NA
DNA: TGTGCCAGCAGCTTCGGGACAGATACGCAGTATTTT
CDR3: CASSFGTDTQYF

size: NA
V: TRBV7-8
J: TRBJ2-3
D: NA
DNA: TGTGCCAGCAGCTTAGGACATTCAGATACGCAGTATTTT
CDR3: CASSLGHSDTQYF

size: NA
V: TRBV5-6
J: TRBJ1-1
D: TRBD1
DNA: TGTGCCAGCAGCCAGACAGGGATGAACACTGAAGCTTTCTTT
CDR3: CASSQTGMNTEAFF

size: once
V: TRBV29-1
J: TRBJ2-3
D: TRBD2
DNA: TGCAGCGTTGAAGGAGCCCCCACTAGCGACCCTAGCACAGATACGCAGTATTTT
CDR3: CSVEGAPTSDPSTDTQYF

size: NA
V: TRBV5-4
J: TRBJ2-3
D: NA
DNA: TGTGCCAGCAGCTTAAGAGGGAGCACAGATACGCAGTATTTT
CDR3: CASSLRGSTDTQYF

size: NA
V: TRBV28
J: TRBJ1-1
D: NA
DNA: TGTGCCAGCAGTTTTTCAGGGGCTCGTACTGAAGCTTTCTTT
CDR3: CASSFSGARTEAFF

size: NA
V: TRBV14
J: TRBJ2-7
D: NA
DNA: TGTGCCAGCAGCCAATGGGCCAACTACTACGAGCAGTACTTC
CDR3: CASSQWANYYEQYF

size: NA
V: TRBV2
J: TRBJ2-7
D: NA
DNA: TGTGCCAGCAGTGAATCCCCTTGGGAGCAGTACTTC
CDR3: CASSESPWEQYF

size: NA
V: TRBV11-3
J: TRBJ2-2
D: TRBD2
DNA: TGTGCCAGCAGCGGGAGGGGACGGCTGAACACCGGGGAGCTGTTTTTT
CDR3: CASSGRGRLNTGELFF

size: NA
V: TRBV18
J: TRBJ2-1
D: NA
DNA: TGTGCCAGCTCTCCGGGGGCGGGCAATGAGCAGTTCTTC
CDR3: CASSPGAGNEQFF

size: NA
V: TRBV5-1
J: TRBJ1-2
D: TRBD1
DNA: TGCGCCACCCAACCGGGACAGGGGGCCCTAGATGGCTACACCTTC
CDR3: CATQPGQGALDGYTF

size: NA
V: TRBV11-2
J: TRBJ2-5
D: TRBD2
DNA: TGTGCCAGCAGCTTCCAGGGACTACCCGCAGGGGAGACCCAGTACTTC
CDR3: CASSFQGLPAGETQYF

size: NA
V: TRBV28
J: TRBJ2-7
D: TRBD1
DNA: TGTGCCAGCAGTCGGGACAGGGTCTACGAGCAGTACTTC
CDR3: CASSRDRVYEQYF

size: NA
V: TRBV5-5
J: TRBJ1-2
D: NA
DNA: TGTGCCAGCAGCTTGAGACAAGGTAACCCCTATGGCTACACCTTC
CDR3: CASSLRQGNPYGYTF